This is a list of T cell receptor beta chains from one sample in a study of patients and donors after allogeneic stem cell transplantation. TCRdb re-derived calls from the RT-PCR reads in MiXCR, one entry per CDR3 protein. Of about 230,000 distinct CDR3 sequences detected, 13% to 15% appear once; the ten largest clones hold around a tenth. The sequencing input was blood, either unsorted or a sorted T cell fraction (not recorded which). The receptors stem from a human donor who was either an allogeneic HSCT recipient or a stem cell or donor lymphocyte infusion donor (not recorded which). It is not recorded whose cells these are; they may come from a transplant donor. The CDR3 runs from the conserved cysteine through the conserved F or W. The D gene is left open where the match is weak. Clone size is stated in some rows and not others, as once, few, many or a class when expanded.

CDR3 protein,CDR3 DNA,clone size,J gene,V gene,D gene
CASSYSGGNAEAFF,TGTGCCAGCAGTTACTCGGGGGGGAACGCTGAAGCTTTCTTT,many,TRBJ1-1,TRBV6-5,NA
CASSLRGLRNEQFF,TGTGCCAGCAGCTTACGGGGGTTGCGCAATGAGCAGTTCTTC,few,TRBJ2-1,TRBV5-6,NA
CASSLGTLGENIQYF,TGTGCCAGCAGCCTCGGGACTCTAGGGGAAAACATTCAGTACTTC,NA,TRBJ2-4,TRBV9,NA
CASSDRASYGNQPQHF,TGTGCCAGCAGTGATCGGGCCTCGTACGGCAATCAGCCCCAGCATTTT,few,TRBJ1-5,TRBV6-1,NA
CASSGQGAVTEAFF,TGTGCCAGCAGCGGACAGGGGGCTGTCACTGAAGCTTTCTTT,many,TRBJ1-1,TRBV7-9,TRBD1
CASSSDRGFGNEQFF,TGTGCCAGCAGCTCCGACAGGGGGTTCGGGAATGAGCAGTTCTTC,many,TRBJ2-1,TRBV11-3,TRBD1
CASSPSLAGGNNEQFF,TGTGCCAGCAGTCCGTCACTAGCGGGAGGGAACAATGAGCAGTTCTTC,NA,TRBJ2-1,TRBV12-3/TRBV12-4,TRBD2
CASNPRGQDGYTF,TGTGCCAGCAACCCAAGGGGGCAGGATGGCTACACCTTC,many,TRBJ1-2,TRBV6-1,TRBD1
CSAKQPMNTEAFF,TGCAGTGCTAAACAACCCATGAACACTGAAGCTTTCTTT,NA,TRBJ1-1,TRBV20-1,NA
CASSLAREGEQYF,TGCGCCAGCAGCTTGGCCAGAGAAGGGGAGCAGTACTTC,NA,TRBJ2-7,TRBV5-1,NA
CASSEKEGWRQPQHF,TGTGCCAGCAGTGAAAAGGAGGGCTGGCGACAGCCCCAGCATTTT,few,TRBJ1-5,TRBV6-1,NA
CASGSSGSIADTQYF,TGTGCTAGTGGTTCCAGCGGGAGTATAGCGGATACGCAGTATTTT,NA,TRBJ2-3,TRBV12-5,TRBD2
CASSLSGGRVGELFF,TGTGCCAGCAGCTTAAGTGGGGGCCGGGTCGGGGAGCTGTTTTTT,NA,TRBJ2-2,TRBV7-2,NA
CASSLDVSVTGELFF,TGTGCCAGCAGCTTAGATGTTAGCGTCACCGGGGAGCTGTTTTTT,many,TRBJ2-2,TRBV7-8,NA
CASSLKGDTEAFF,TGTGCCAGCAGCTTAAAGGGGGACACTGAAGCTTTCTTT,many,TRBJ1-1,TRBV5-1,NA
CASSLGGANTDTQYF,TGTGCCAGCAGCTTGGGGGGGGCCAACACAGATACGCAGTATTTT,few,TRBJ2-3,TRBV5-4,NA
CASSRDSRGELFF,TGTGCCAGTAGTCGGGACAGTCGCGGGGAGCTGTTTTTT,NA,TRBJ2-2,TRBV19,TRBD1
CASRKMSSSYNEQFF,TGTGCCAGCAGGAAGATGAGCAGCTCCTACAATGAGCAGTTCTTC,NA,TRBJ2-1,TRBV7-3,NA
CASSGFYGYTF,TGTGCCAGCAGTGGTTTTTATGGCTACACCTTC,NA,TRBJ1-2,TRBV28,NA
CASSFPLGAETQYF,TGTGCCAGCAGTTTTCCCCTTGGGGCGGAGACCCAGTACTTC,many,TRBJ2-5,TRBV12-3/TRBV12-4,NA
CASSYTGLVGEQFF,TGTGCCAGCAGTTATACCGGACTAGTTGGGGAGCAGTTCTTC,many,TRBJ2-1,TRBV11-2,TRBD2
CSVDGTGGLDTQYF,TGCAGCGTTGATGGGACAGGGGGCTTAGATACGCAGTATTTT,few,TRBJ2-3,TRBV29-1,TRBD1
CASSPTRDRGITEAFF,TGTGCCAGCAGCCCTACCCGGGACAGGGGGATCACTGAAGCTTTCTTT,NA,TRBJ1-1,TRBV7-3,TRBD1
CASSPTSGGTTQYF,TGTGCCAGCAGCCCTACTAGCGGGGGAACTACCCAGTACTTC,NA,TRBJ2-5,TRBV6-2/TRBV6-3,TRBD2
CAWPRTGVGYTF,TGTGCCTGGCCGAGGACAGGGGTTGGCTACACCTTC,NA,TRBJ1-2,TRBV30,TRBD1
CASREEGYSNQPQHF,TGTGCCAGCAGGGAGGAGGGGTATAGCAATCAGCCCCAGCATTTT,few,TRBJ1-5,TRBV6-1,NA
CSAPPGRDNEQFF,TGCAGTGCTCCCCCCGGCAGGGACAATGAGCAGTTCTTC,few,TRBJ2-1,TRBV20-1,NA
CASSMTVYTIYF,TGTGCCAGTAGTATGACGGTGTACACCATATATTTT,NA,TRBJ1-3,TRBV19,NA
CSVNTRTGDFYEQYF,TGCAGCGTTAACACTCGGACAGGGGATTTCTACGAGCAGTACTTC,many,TRBJ2-7,TRBV29-1,TRBD1
CASSPFYNEQFF,TGTGCCAGCAGTCCTTTCTACAATGAGCAGTTCTTC,NA,TRBJ2-1,TRBV12-3/TRBV12-4,NA
CATHRVSWGYTF,TGTGCCACCCACAGGGTGTCTTGGGGCTACACCTTC,NA,TRBJ1-2,TRBV19,NA
CASSLARQRRRLFGANVLTF,TGCGCCAGCAGCTTGGCCAGGCAGAGACGGCGTCTTTTCGGGGCCAACGTCCTGACTTTC,many,TRBJ2-6,TRBV5-1,NA
CSARLAGATDTQYF,TGCAGTGCTCGGTTAGCGGGAGCCACAGATACGCAGTATTTT,NA,TRBJ2-3,TRBV20-1,TRBD2
CASTQEGGTKNIQYF,TGCGCCAGCACGCAAGAAGGGGGGACCAAAAACATTCAGTACTTC,many,TRBJ2-4,TRBV5-1,NA
CASKGLAGPTGELFF,TGTGCCAGCAAGGGACTAGCGGGACCCACCGGGGAGCTGTTTTTT,few,TRBJ2-2,TRBV6-1,TRBD2
CASSEWETQYF,TGTGCCAGCAGTGAATGGGAGACCCAGTACTTC,many,TRBJ2-5,TRBV2,NA
CASSLRDPTDTQYF,TGTGCCAGCAGCTTACGGGATCCCACAGATACGCAGTATTTT,NA,TRBJ2-3,TRBV11-2,NA
CSVSGGGGYTF,TGCAGCGTTTCAGGGGGCGGTGGCTACACCTTC,many,TRBJ1-2,TRBV29-1,TRBD1
CASSLVDEQFF,TGTGCCAGCAGCCTGGTCGATGAGCAGTTCTTC,many,TRBJ2-1,TRBV3-1,NA
CASSFSLSEHYGYTF,TGTGCCAGCAGCTTCTCCCTATCAGAGCACTATGGCTACACCTTC,few,TRBJ1-2,TRBV7-2,NA
CSAEEGTYEQYF,TGCAGTGCCGAAGAGGGAACCTACGAGCAGTACTTC,many,TRBJ2-7,TRBV20-1,NA
CASSDTGATDTQYF,TGTGCCAGCAGCGACACTGGGGCCACAGATACGCAGTATTTT,few,TRBJ2-3,TRBV7-2,NA
CATGWDSRSGANVLTF,TGTGCCACGGGGTGGGACAGCAGGTCTGGGGCCAACGTCCTGACTTTC,NA,TRBJ2-6,TRBV19,TRBD1
CASSTTGDFNIQYF,TGTGCCAGCAGCACGACAGGGGATTTCAACATTCAGTACTTC,many,TRBJ2-4,TRBV9,TRBD1
CASSLMPGLETQYF,TGTGCCAGCAGCCTGATGCCGGGACTAGAGACCCAGTACTTC,NA,TRBJ2-5,TRBV28,NA
CSASGGGRRSYNEQFF,TGCAGTGCCTCGGGAGGAGGTAGGCGCTCCTACAATGAGCAGTTCTTC,many,TRBJ2-1,TRBV20-1,TRBD2
CASSLDSWGETQYF,TGTGCCAGCAGTTTGGACTCCTGGGGAGAGACCCAGTACTTC,NA,TRBJ2-5,TRBV27,NA
CASSQDTGRGTGELFF,TGTGCCAGCAGCCAAGATACGGGCCGTGGTACCGGGGAGCTGTTTTTT,NA,TRBJ2-2,TRBV3-1,NA
CATTPNSGGQETQYF,TGTGCCACCACCCCGAATAGCGGGGGCCAAGAGACCCAGTACTTC,NA,TRBJ2-5,TRBV15,TRBD2
CASSLGAQWEQFF,TGTGCCAGCAGCTTAGGAGCCCAGTGGGAGCAGTTCTTC,NA,TRBJ2-1,TRBV7-2,NA
CASRPQGSYGYTF,TGTGCCAGCAGGCCGCAGGGAAGCTATGGCTACACCTTC,few,TRBJ1-2,TRBV3-1,NA
CASSLTPGWELFF,TGCGCCAGCAGTTTGACTCCTGGGTGGGAGCTGTTTTTT,many,TRBJ2-2,TRBV5-1,NA
CASSYSSGTGNTIYF,TGTGCCAGCAGTTACTCTTCAGGGACTGGAAACACCATATATTTT,NA,TRBJ1-3,TRBV6-5,NA